This TCR beta chain was recovered during a study of T cell repertoires in cytomegalovirus infection. Overall study: Carrying CMV and the relevant HLA type showed in public TCR beta signatures.

Trimming left V 8 bases short and J 5 bases short, with 6 bases between. The CDR3 runs 11 residues. CDR1 and CDR2 (germline): SEHNR, FQNEAQ (reference sequence). TCRdb re-analysed the reads in MiXCR, keeping a single row per CDR3 protein. The table has nearly 650,000 distinct CDR3 sequences, roughly 24% seen once. This clonotype was seen at least ten times. The antigen is undetermined. Findings and limits, study-wide: Of the TCR beta families, the public ones yielded a cumulative frequency that identified carriers of CMV plus the relevant HLA. HLA-C-restricted CMV clonotypes gave the most frequent clonotype in two of eight donors.

Sequencing used CD8+ T cells from PBMCs. This chain uses TRBV7-9 with TRBJ1-4; no reliable D call. The receptor was derived from a human donor in good health (CMV status not recorded). Some clones in this sample may be carry-over from other donors' samples. The CDR3 loop is CASGRNEKLFF. CDR3 DNA: TGTGCCAGCGGACGGAATGAAAAACTGTTTTTT.